This passage covers 7 T cell receptor beta chains from one sample sequenced in a study of cytomegalovirus exposure and HLA in healthy donors. The PCR ran on 60 Vbeta and 13 Jbeta primers. This table comes from immunoSEQ multiplex PCR, and its TCRdb copy is limited to in-frame clones, with some not included. Its clone listing holds 150,000 to 200,000 clones. Sequencing used PBMCs. All receptors derive from a woman between 18 and 30 years old in good health and CMV-seropositive.

This chain uses TRBV2 with TRBJ2-3, with D tentatively TRBD2 (5 bases). The V gene lost 7 bases and the J gene lost 2 bases, with 10 bases spanning the gap. Germline-derived CDR1 and CDR2 are SNHLY and FYNNEI. This CDR3 is built from 13 residues. The CDR3 DNA is TGTGCCAGCATAAGCGGCTCCACAGATACGCAGTATTTT. Amino acid sequence: CASISGSTDTQYF.

Here the CDR3 reads CASSLGLAGGLGETQYF. DNA for the CDR3: TGCGCCAGCAGCTTGGGACTAGCGGGAGGATTGGGAGAGACCCAGTACTTC. The chain couples TRBV5-1 to TRBJ2-5, with TRBD2 matching 13 bases. The CDR3 is 17 residues long. J gave up 4 bases and V 0 bases, and 6 bases lay outside the gene matches. The germline V gene encodes CDR1 SGHRS and CDR2 YFSETQ.

J is TRBJ2-5 and V is TRBV23-1; TRBD1 is a possible D gene (6 bases). TRBV23-1 qualifies as an ORF whose function is uncertain. V shed 0 bases and J shed 5 bases, with 19 bases lying between them. This CDR3 has 17 residues. The CDR3 reads CASSQSGPRGQRETQYF. CDR3 DNA sequence: TGCGCCAGCAGTCAATCGGGACCTAGGGGACAACGGGAGACCCAGTACTTC.

The rearrangement uses TRBV30 and TRBJ2-1; 8 positions agree with TRBD2. This CDR3 has 15 residues. Per germline, CDR1 GTSNPN and CDR2 SVGIG (reference sequence). Trimming took 4 bases from V and 5 from J; bases not matched to a gene: 10. In DNA form, the CDR3 reads TGTGCCTGGACCGCGGGGGGAGGAGGGAACAATGAGCAGTTCTTC. Translated: CAWTAGGGGNNEQFF.

The chain is built from TRBV19 and TRBJ2-7, with D perhaps TRBD1 (5 bases). The CDR3 is 14 residues long. Germline values: CDR1 LNHDA, CDR2 SQIVND (reference sequence). The V end lost 1 base, the J end lost 2 bases, and 9 bases lay between the germline ends. The CDR3 DNA reads as TGTGCCAGTAGTATAGGAAGCAGGGCCTACGAGCAGTACTTC. It codes for CASSIGSRAYEQYF.

This chain joins TRBV11-3 and TRBJ2-7; 9 bases match TRBD2. V dropped 1 base and J dropped 7; count of bases not matched to a gene: 14. There are 17 residues in the CDR3. Germline V gene data show CDR1 as SGHNT and CDR2 as YENEEA. Written as DNA, the CDR3 is TGTGCCAGCAGCTTAGGAAGCGGGGGGACCCTACCGGGAGAGCAGTACTTC. This gives the protein CASSLGSGGTLPGEQYF.

The chain is built from TRBV29-1 and TRBJ2-1, with a weak D call TRBD1 (6 bases). This CDR3 is 21 amino acids long. V was shortened by 6 bases and J by 1 base, with 34 bases between the two germline ends. Germline V gene data show CDR1 as SQVTM and CDR2 as ANQGSEA. CDR3 sequence (DNA): TGCAGCGTCTTCAGGGCCCGACAGGATTTCGAAGAGGTTCTGTCCTACAATGAGCAGTTCTTC. It translates to CSVFRARQDFEEVLSYNEQFF.